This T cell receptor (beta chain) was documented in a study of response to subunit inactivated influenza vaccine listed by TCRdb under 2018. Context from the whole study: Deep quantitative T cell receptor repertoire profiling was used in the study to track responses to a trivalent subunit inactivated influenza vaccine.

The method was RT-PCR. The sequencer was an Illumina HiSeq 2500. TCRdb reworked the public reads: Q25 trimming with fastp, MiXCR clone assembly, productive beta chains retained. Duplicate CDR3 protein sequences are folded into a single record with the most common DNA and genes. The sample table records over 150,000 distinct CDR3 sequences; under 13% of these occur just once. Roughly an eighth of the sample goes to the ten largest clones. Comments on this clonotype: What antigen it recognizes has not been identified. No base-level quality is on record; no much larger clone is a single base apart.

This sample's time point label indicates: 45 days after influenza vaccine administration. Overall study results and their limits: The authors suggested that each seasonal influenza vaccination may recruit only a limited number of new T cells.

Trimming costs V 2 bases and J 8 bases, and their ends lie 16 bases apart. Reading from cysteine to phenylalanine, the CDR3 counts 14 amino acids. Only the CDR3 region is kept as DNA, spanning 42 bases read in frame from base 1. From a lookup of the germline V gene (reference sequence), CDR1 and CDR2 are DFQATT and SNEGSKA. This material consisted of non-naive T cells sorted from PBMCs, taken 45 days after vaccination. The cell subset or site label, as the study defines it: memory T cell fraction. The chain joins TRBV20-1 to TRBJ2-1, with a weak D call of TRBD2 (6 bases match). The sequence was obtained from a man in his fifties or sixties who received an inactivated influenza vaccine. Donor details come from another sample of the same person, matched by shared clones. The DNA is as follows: TGCAGTGCTAGAATACGGGGGTCAGCGCATGAGCAGTTCTTC. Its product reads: CSARIRGSAHEQFF.